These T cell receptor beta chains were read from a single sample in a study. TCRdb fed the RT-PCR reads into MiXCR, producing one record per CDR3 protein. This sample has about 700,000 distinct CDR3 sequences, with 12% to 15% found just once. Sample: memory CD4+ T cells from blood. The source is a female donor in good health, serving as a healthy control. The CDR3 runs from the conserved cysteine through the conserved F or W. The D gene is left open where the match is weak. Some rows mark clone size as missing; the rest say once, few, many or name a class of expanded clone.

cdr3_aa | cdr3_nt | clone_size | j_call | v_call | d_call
CASSYWRGEQYF | TGTGCCAGCAGTTACTGGAGGGGCGAGCAGTACTTC | many | TRBJ2-7 | TRBV6-2/TRBV6-3 | -
CASSFPPGGSSTDTQYF | TGTGCCAGCAGCTTCCCCCCGGGGGGGTCTAGCACAGATACGCAGTATTTT | - | TRBJ2-3 | TRBV9 | TRBD2
CASRKNLSSRVPYNEQFF | TGTGCCAGCAGAAAAAACCTGTCGTCGCGGGTACCCTACAATGAGCAGTTCTTC | - | TRBJ2-1 | TRBV7-9 | -
CASRGAFF | TGTGCCAGCCGGGGGGCTTTCTTT | few | TRBJ1-1 | TRBV12-3/TRBV12-4 | -
CASSPRDRGGNTIYF | TGTGCCAGCAGTCCCCGGGACAGGGGAGGAAACACCATATATTTT | many | TRBJ1-3 | TRBV12-3/TRBV12-4 | TRBD1
CATRGRGDSPLHF | TGTGCCACCAGAGGCAGGGGGGATTCACCCCTCCACTTT | - | TRBJ1-6 | TRBV24-1 | TRBD1
CSARDQTSGRAGSEQYF | TGCAGTGCTAGAGATCAGACTAGCGGGAGGGCCGGTAGTGAGCAGTACTTC | - | TRBJ2-7 | TRBV20-1 | TRBD2
CASRQDPSGDTQYF | TGCGCCAGCAGGCAGGACCCATCGGGTGATACGCAGTATTTT | many | TRBJ2-3 | TRBV5-1 | -
CASSSEQGTGELFF | TGCGCCAGCAGTTCCGAACAGGGGACCGGGGAGCTGTTTTTT | - | TRBJ2-2 | TRBV4-1 | TRBD1
CGMRETNTGELFF | TGTGGGATGCGGGAGACGAACACCGGGGAGCTGTTTTTT | many | TRBJ2-2 | TRBV7-9 | TRBD2
CASSESEGEGSYEQYF | TGCGCCAGCAGTGAGTCGGAGGGAGAGGGTTCCTACGAGCAGTACTTC | - | TRBJ2-7 | TRBV10-2 | -
CSASLGLSGANVLTF | TGCAGTGCTAGTCTTGGGTTATCTGGGGCCAACGTCCTGACTTTC | - | TRBJ2-6 | TRBV20-1 | -
CASSILGQYEQYF | TGTGCCAGCAGCATACTAGGACAGTACGAGCAGTACTTC | - | TRBJ2-7 | TRBV5-4 | -
CASSKADTDTQYF | TGTGCCAGTAGTAAGGCAGACACAGATACGCAGTATTTT | - | TRBJ2-3 | TRBV19 | -
CASQRREGDETQYF | TGTGCCAGCCAACGACGGGAGGGGGATGAGACCCAGTACTTC | many | TRBJ2-5 | TRBV11-2 | TRBD2
CASSLMVQRGGYEQYF | TGTGCCAGCAGCTTAATGGTCCAGCGCGGTGGCTACGAGCAGTACTTC | many | TRBJ2-7 | TRBV7-2 | -
CASSLLSGANVLTF | TGTGCCAGCAGCCTCCTCTCTGGGGCCAACGTCCTGACTTTC | many | TRBJ2-6 | TRBV5-5 | -
CASSLVIQAGMDEQFF | TGTGCCAGCAGCTTAGTTATACAGGCCGGGATGGATGAGCAGTTCTTC | few | TRBJ2-1 | TRBV7-9 | -
CASSFRTNEQFF | TGTGCCAGCAGTTTCCGGACGAATGAGCAGTTCTTC | - | TRBJ2-1 | TRBV6-2/TRBV6-3 | -
CASSPGQGSDIQYF | TGTGCCAGCAGCCCCGGACAGGGGTCGGACATTCAGTACTTC | - | TRBJ2-4 | TRBV7-3 | TRBD1
CASSLVGQGDRSGANVLTF | TGCGCCAGCAGCTTGGTCGGGCAGGGAGATCGCTCTGGGGCCAACGTCCTGACTTTC | - | TRBJ2-6 | TRBV5-1 | -
CASSYSHSGSYEQYF | TGTGCCAGCAGTTACTCGCATTCAGGCTCCTACGAGCAGTACTTC | many | TRBJ2-7 | TRBV6-5 | -
CAWSVRGIYTEAFF | TGTGCCTGGAGTGTACGGGGCATATACACTGAAGCTTTCTTT | few | TRBJ1-1 | TRBV30 | -